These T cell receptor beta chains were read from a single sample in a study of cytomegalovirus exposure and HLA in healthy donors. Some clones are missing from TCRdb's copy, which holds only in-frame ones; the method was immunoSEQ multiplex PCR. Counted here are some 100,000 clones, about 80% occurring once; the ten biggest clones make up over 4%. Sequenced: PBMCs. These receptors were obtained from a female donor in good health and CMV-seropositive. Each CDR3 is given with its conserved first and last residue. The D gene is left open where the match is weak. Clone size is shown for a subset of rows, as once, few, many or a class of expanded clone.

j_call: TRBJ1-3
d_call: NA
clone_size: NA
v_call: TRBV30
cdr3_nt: TGTGCCACTGGGAGTGGTGGAAACACCATATATTTT
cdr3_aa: CATGSGGNTIYF

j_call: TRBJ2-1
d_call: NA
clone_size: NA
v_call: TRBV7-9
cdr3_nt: TGTGCCAGCAGCCCGATAACTAGTATCGATGAGCAGTTCTTC
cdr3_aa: CASSPITSIDEQFF

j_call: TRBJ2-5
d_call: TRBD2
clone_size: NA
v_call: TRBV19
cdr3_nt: TGTGCCAGTAGTCCTAGCGGGAGTGTGGAGACCCAGTACTTC
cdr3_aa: CASSPSGSVETQYF

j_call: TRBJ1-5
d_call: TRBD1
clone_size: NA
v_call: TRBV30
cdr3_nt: TGTGCCTGGAGTCCAGGGGGCCGGCAGCCCCAGCATTTT
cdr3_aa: CAWSPGGRQPQHF

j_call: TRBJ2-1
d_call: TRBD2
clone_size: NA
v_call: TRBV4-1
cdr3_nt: TGCGCCAGCAGCCTCACCACGGCAGCGGGGACCTACAATGAGCAGTTCTTC
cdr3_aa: CASSLTTAAGTYNEQFF

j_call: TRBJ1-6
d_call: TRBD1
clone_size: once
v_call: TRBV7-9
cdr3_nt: TGTGCCAGCAGCATGACAGGGGGCAGGGTTTATAATTCACCCCTCCACTTT
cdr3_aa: CASSMTGGRVYNSPLHF

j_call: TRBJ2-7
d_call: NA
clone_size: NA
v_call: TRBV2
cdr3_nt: TGTGCCAGCAGTGAAGATTCTCCCGGGGGACAGCACTCCTACGAGCAGTACTTC
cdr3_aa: CASSEDSPGGQHSYEQYF

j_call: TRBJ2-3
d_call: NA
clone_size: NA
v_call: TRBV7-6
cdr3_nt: TGTGCCTCCTCGGTCGGGGGATCCACAGATACGCAGTATTTT
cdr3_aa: CASSVGGSTDTQYF

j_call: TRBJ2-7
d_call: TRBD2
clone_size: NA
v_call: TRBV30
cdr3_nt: TGTGCCTGGAGTGTATCGCGGACTAGCGGTCCAGCCTACGAGCAGTACTTC
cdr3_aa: CAWSVSRTSGPAYEQYF

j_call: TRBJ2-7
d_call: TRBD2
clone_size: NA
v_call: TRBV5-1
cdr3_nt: TGCGCCAGCAGGCCATCTATGGCGGGAGGGTACGAGCAGTACTTC
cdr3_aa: CASRPSMAGGYEQYF

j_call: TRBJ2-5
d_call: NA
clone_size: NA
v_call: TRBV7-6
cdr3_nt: TGTGCCAGCAGCCCCGCCGCCGGTTTGCGAGAGACCCAGTACTTC
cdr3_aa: CASSPAAGLRETQYF

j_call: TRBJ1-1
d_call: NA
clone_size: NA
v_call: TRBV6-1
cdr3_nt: TGTGCCAGCAGTGAAAAACAGAACACTGAAGCTTTCTTT
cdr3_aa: CASSEKQNTEAFF

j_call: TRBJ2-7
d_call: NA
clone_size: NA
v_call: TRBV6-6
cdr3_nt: TGTGCCAGCAGTTACTCTTCACATTCCTACGAGCAGTACTTC
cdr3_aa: CASSYSSHSYEQYF

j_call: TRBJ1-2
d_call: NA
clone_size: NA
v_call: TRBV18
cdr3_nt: TGTGCCAGCTCACCACAAAACGGTTACTATGGCTACACCTTC
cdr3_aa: CASSPQNGYYGYTF

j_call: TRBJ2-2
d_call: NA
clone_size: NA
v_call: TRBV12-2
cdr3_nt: TGTGCAAGTCGCCTGCTAGCGGGATCCACCGGGGAGCTGTTTTTT
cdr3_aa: CASRLLAGSTGELFF

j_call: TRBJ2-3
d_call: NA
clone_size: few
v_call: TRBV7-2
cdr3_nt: TGTGCCAGCAGCTTACCGAACAGTATGTGGGATACGCAGTATTTT
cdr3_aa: CASSLPNSMWDTQYF

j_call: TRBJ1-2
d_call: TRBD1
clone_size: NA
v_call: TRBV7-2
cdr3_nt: TGTGCCAGCAGAAAACAACAACAGGGGCCCTATGGCTACACCTTC
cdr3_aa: CASRKQQQGPYGYTF

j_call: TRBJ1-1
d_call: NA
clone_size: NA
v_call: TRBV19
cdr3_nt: TGTGCCAGTAGCCTGGGGTCGGGGATGGGCGCTTTCTTT
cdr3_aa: CASSLGSGMGAFF

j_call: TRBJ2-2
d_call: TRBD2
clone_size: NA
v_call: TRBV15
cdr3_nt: TGTGCCACCAGCAGAGAGAAACTAGCGGGGCCCCGCACCGGGGAGCTGTTTTTT
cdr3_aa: CATSREKLAGPRTGELFF

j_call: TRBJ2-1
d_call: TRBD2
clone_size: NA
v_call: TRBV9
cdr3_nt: TGTGCCAGCAGCGAGGGGGGGGCGGGAGGAGGCGAGCAGTTCTTC
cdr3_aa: CASSEGGAGGGEQFF

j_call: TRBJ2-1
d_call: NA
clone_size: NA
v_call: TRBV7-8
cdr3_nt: TGTGCCAGCAGCTTATACGATGGGCCTACCGAGCAGTTCTTC
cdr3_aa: CASSLYDGPTEQFF

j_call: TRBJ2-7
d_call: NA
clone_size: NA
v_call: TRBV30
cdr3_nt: TGTGCCTGGAGGGCACGTGGTTTCAGCTCCTACGAGCAGTACTTC
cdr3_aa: CAWRARGFSSYEQYF

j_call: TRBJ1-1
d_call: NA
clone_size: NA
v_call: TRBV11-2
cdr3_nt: TGTGCCAGCAGGGTGGGGGGCACTGAAGCTTTCTTT
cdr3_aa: CASRVGGTEAFF

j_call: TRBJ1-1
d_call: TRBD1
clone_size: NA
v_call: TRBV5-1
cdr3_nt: TGCGCCAGCAGCTTGGGACAGGGAAGCACTGAAGCTTTCTTT
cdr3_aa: CASSLGQGSTEAFF

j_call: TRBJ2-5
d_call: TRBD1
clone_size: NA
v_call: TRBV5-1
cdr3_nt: TGCGCCAGCAGCACTCGAACCGTGGGACAGGGGCGAGAGACCCAGTACTTC
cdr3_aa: CASSTRTVGQGRETQYF

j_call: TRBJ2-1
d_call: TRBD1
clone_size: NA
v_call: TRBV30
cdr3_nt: TGTGCCTGGAGCAAGACAGGGTTTGCTGAGCAGTTCTTC
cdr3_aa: CAWSKTGFAEQFF